The 8 T cell receptor beta chains below were found in one sample sequenced in a study of blood T cell repertoires in COVID-19. TCRdb's table, derived via immunoSEQ multiplex PCR, lists solely in-frame clones and lacks some. The sample lists about 240,000 clones; approximately 85% were seen once. The specimen sequenced was peripheral blood. All receptors come from a woman in her 70s with acute or convalescent COVID-19.

V usage is TRBV4-1 and J usage is TRBJ1-5; a weak D match, TRBD1 (6 bases). The V end lost 3 bases, the J end lost 4 bases, and 16 bases lay between the germline ends. The germline gives CDR1 MGHRA, CDR2 YSYEKL. The CDR3 sequence is 16 residues long. The CDR3 nucleotides read TGCGCCAGCAGCCATATCGAGGGGGGGCTGAATCAGCCCCAGCATTTT. Protein sequence: CASSHIEGGLNQPQHF.

This clone has a handful of counts. V and J are TRBV18 and TRBJ1-2; possible D gene TRBD1, 5 bases. Germline CDR1 KGHSH, CDR2 LQKENI. V lost 6 bases to trimming and J lost 5 bases, with 16 bases between them. The CDR3 spans 14 residues. CDR3 in amino acids: CASSPGFGLYGYTF. In DNA, the CDR3 is TGTGCCAGCTCGCCAGGGTTTGGGCTTTATGGCTACACCTTC.

This clone came up a few times. The gene calls are TRBV5-5 and TRBJ1-1; unclear D gene. CDR3 length equals 15 residues. Germline values: CDR1 SGHKS, CDR2 YYEKEE (reference sequence). V was cut by 4 bases and J by 0 bases, with 13 bases left in between. The CDR3 DNA follows: TGTGCCAGCAGCCCGCCTGACATATTGAACACTGAAGCTTTCTTT. Encoded protein: CASSPPDILNTEAFF.

The J gene is TRBJ2-7, the V gene TRBV7-9; D may be TRBD2 (6 bases). The CDR3 extends over 15 amino acids. V gave up 3 bases and J gave up 3 bases, with 15 bases separating them. Germline V CDR1 and CDR2: SEHNR, FQNEAQ (reference sequence). The CDR3 DNA reads TGTGCCAGCAGCTTTGGGGGACTGTCCGACTACGAGCAGTACTTC. It yields the protein CASSFGGLSDYEQYF.

CDR3 in amino acids: CASSQRGGETQYF. DNA for the CDR3: TGTGCCAGCAGCCAGAGAGGGGGAGAGACCCAGTACTTC. The chain uses TRBV3-1 (or the pseudogene TRBV3-2) and TRBJ2-5, with D possibly TRBD1 on 6 matching bases. Trimming left V 3 bases short and J 4 bases short, with 9 bases between. The CDR3 runs to 13 residues. In germline, CDR1 is LGHDT, CDR2 YNNKEL (reference sequence).

The V call is TRBV7-9, the J call TRBJ1-2; tentative D call: TRBD1 (5 bases). Germline V lookup: CDR1 SEHNR, CDR2 FQNEAQ (reference sequence). The CDR3 loop spans 14 amino acids. Deletions cut 5 bases from V and 3 bases from J, with 13 bases between. The CDR3 DNA follows: TGTGCCAGCAGCCCTGGGGGAGGGGACTATGGCTACACCTTC. Its translation is CASSPGGGDYGYTF.

The chain has TRBV9 and TRBJ1-3; possible D gene TRBD1, 6 bases. Germline-derived CDR1 and CDR2 are SGDLS and YYNGEE. There are 15 residues in the CDR3. Between the trimmed V and J ends, which lost 7 bases and 0 bases, there was a span of 14 bases. CDR3 loop: CASADSHHSGNTIYF. For the CDR3, the DNA is TGTGCCAGCGCGGACAGCCACCACTCTGGAAACACCATATATTTT.

The chain links TRBV18 to TRBJ2-2; no clear D gene. Trimming took off 0 bases at V and 4 bases at J, with 6 bases between the two ends. This CDR3 is 14 amino acids long. In germline, CDR1 is KGHSH, CDR2 LQKENI. CDR3 sequence (DNA): TGTGCCAGCTCACCACCCGCAGGCACCGGGGAGCTGTTTTTT. Residues: CASSPPAGTGELFF.